A selection of T cell receptor beta chains follows, all from one sample in a study of cytomegalovirus exposure and HLA in healthy donors. TCRdb keeps only in-frame clones here, not all; method: immunoSEQ multiplex PCR. The table counts more than 95,000 clones; more than 0.8% lies in the top ten. The sequenced material came from PBMCs. The receptors stem from a man aged 18-30 years in good health and CMV-seronegative. The CDR3 runs from the conserved cysteine through the conserved F or W.

len	v_gene	j_gene	CDR3aa
14	TRBV5-1	TRBJ2-7	CASTAGGASYEQYF
15	TRBV28	TRBJ2-1	CASSPAGVPDNEQFF
12	TRBV5-4	TRBJ2-3	CASSPRGDTQYF
17	TRBV9	TRBJ1-5	CASSLTPQGISNQPQHF
15	TRBV9	TRBJ2-7	CASSAGGYAEDEQYF
14	TRBV5-1	TRBJ1-5	CASSLGQSNQPQHF
15	TRBV7-2	TRBJ2-1	CASSLASGTHNEQFF
12	TRBV19	TRBJ1-2	CALFQGDAGYTF
18	TRBV7-9	TRBJ2-1	CASSFPKGQGAVRLEQFF
14	TRBV28	TRBJ1-4	CATENRGEDEKLFF
14	TRBV30	TRBJ1-2	CAWSGGQGAYGYTF
15	TRBV11-1	TRBJ1-1	CASSSIGGGDTEAFF
14	TRBV5-6	TRBJ2-5	CASSGSGGWETQYF
13	TRBV7-2	TRBJ2-7	CASSSRAGYEQYF
13	TRBV28	TRBJ2-7	CASSLPRGYEQYF
14	TRBV6-1	TRBJ2-7	CASSEMGAAYEQYF
13	TRBV2	TRBJ1-6	CASITRQVSPLHF
12	TRBV28	TRBJ1-1	CASINSGGAAFF
15	TRBV15	TRBJ2-7	CATSLRLASSYEQYF
17	TRBV5-1	TRBJ2-7	CASSLEGRREWAYEQYF
16	TRBV30	TRBJ1-6	CAWSVSAGSYNSPLHF
19	TRBV5-5	TRBJ2-5	CASSLEVRSDYWEQETQYF
16	TRBV2	TRBJ2-4	CASTRIVGTGEGSRYF
14	TRBV7-6	TRBJ1-4	CASSLDRVYEKLFF
15	TRBV6-5	TRBJ2-5	CASSVYRVSFKEQYF
15	TRBV6-5	TRBJ2-3	CASRLERGASGTQYF
17	TRBV5-1	TRBJ1-6	CASSLGHDSSYNSPLHF
16	TRBV5-1	TRBJ2-3	CASSASTSGGSDTQYF
14	TRBV9	TRBJ2-3	CASSNRDSADTQYF
13	TRBV10-3	TRBJ2-3	CAVHSGATDTQYF
16	TRBV7-3	TRBJ2-3	CASSLTSGTNTDTQYF
15	TRBV7-2	TRBJ1-2	CASSFDGRGSYGYTF
12	TRBV6-1	TRBJ2-7	CASGPRSYEQYF
16	TRBV7-2	TRBJ2-6	CASSLQGGPGANVLTF
16	TRBV19	TRBJ1-1	CASSIDSGQGNTEAFF
15	TRBV10-3	TRBJ2-1	CAISEGQGENNEQFF
14	TRBV30	TRBJ1-5	CAWSVTELNQPQHF
18	TRBV5-1	TRBJ1-1	CASSLLGTGGAIGTEAFF
13	TRBV30	TRBJ1-5	CAWSVQQMEPQHF
15	TRBV18	TRBJ1-6	CASSPLTGENSPLHF
13	TRBV30	TRBJ1-1	CAYSGGVSTEAFF
13	TRBV4-1	TRBJ2-3	CASSQVPSDTQYF
16	TRBV5-1	TRBJ2-5	CASSLAGTLQGETQYF
15	TRBV5-4	TRBJ1-1	CASRGAFGRDTEAFF
14	TRBV19	TRBJ1-1	CASSPSPHTTEAFF
14	TRBV18	TRBJ1-1	CASSLETGGTEAFF
15	TRBV5-6	-	CASSSQGVESYEQYF
16	TRBV30	TRBJ2-7	CAWRGDRIKSSYEQYF
15	TRBV15	TRBJ2-1	CATSQSTSWGNEQFF
17	TRBV9	TRBJ2-1	CASSVYTSGSSYNEQFF
16	TRBV7-9	TRBJ1-1	CASSFGLNRGNTEAFF
13	TRBV29-1	TRBJ2-5	CSGHRGGQETQYF
14	TRBV6-1	TRBJ1-5	CASSYGTASQPQHF